Sequencing of this T cell receptor beta chain was carried out in a study of T cell clonality in common variable immunodeficiency. General study points: Compared with controls, CVID subjects had fewer shared TCRbeta clones. In common variable immunodeficiency, TCR beta chains reportedly carried fewer deletions and N-nucleotide insertions.

V shed 3 bases and J 3 bases; nucleotides not matched to a gene: 4. This CDR3 spans 16 amino acids. The germline gives CDR1 DFQATT, CDR2 SNEGSKA (reference sequence). There are many counts of this clone. Its specificity is unknown. Coverage ceases 3 residues before the CDR3 finishes, and the germline J gene fills in the end. Control and CVID samples contributed equal amounts of genomic DNA. Profiled with immunoSEQ multiplex PCR; TCRdb holds only in-frame clones, not every one. The sample lists 35,000 to 55,000 clones, none appearing once, the ten largest making up about 0.67%. The chain recombines TRBV20-1 with TRBJ2-3; 15 bases are a match to TRBD2. Material: peripheral blood mononuclear cells. This sequence was found in a person aged 18 to 75 in good health. The part of the CDR3 DNA that was read is TGCAGTGCTAGCGGACTAGCGGGAGGGCCTACAGATACG. Residues: CSASGLAGGPTDT. The whole CDR3 is CSASGLAGGPTDTQYF.